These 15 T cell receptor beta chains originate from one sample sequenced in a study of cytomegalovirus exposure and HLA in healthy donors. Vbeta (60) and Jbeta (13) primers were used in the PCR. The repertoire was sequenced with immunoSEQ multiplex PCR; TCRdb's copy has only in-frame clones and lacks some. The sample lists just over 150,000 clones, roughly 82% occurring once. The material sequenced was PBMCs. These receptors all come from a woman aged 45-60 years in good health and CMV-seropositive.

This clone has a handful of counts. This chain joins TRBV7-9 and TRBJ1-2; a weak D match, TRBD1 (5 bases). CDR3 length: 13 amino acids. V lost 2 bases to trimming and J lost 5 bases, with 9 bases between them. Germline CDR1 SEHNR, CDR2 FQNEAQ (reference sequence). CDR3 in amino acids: CASSLQGLYGYTF. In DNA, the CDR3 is TGTGCCAGCAGCTTACAGGGCCTATATGGCTACACCTTC.

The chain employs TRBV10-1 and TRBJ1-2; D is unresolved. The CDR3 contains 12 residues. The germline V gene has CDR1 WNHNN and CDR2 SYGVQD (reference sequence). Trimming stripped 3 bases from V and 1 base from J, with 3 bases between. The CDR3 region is CASSDNNYGYTF. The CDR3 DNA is TGCGCCAGCAGTGATAATAACTATGGCTACACCTTC.

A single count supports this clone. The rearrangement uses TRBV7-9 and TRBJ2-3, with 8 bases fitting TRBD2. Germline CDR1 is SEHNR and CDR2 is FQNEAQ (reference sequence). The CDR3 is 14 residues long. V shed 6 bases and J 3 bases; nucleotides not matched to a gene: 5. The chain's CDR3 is CASRLRGATDTQYF. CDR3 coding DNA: TGTGCCAGCAGACTGCGGGGGGCAACAGATACGCAGTATTTT.

The CDR3 DNA sequence: TGTGCCAGTAGTCTCAGTTCTGGGAGTGAGCAGTTCTTC. Protein product: CASSLSSGSEQFF. This sequence joins TRBV19 and TRBJ2-1; D possibly corresponds to TRBD2 (5 bases). The CDR3 runs 13 residues. The germline gives CDR1 LNHDA, CDR2 SQIVND (reference sequence). V gave up 5 bases and J gave up 9 bases, with 14 bases separating them.

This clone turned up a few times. The CDR3 here is CAWSRKGTGTEAFF. The CDR3 coding sequence is TGTGCCTGGAGTAGGAAAGGGACAGGCACTGAAGCTTTCTTT. The J gene is TRBJ1-1, the V gene TRBV30, with 8 bases fitting TRBD1. The CDR3 sequence is 14 residues long. CDR1 and CDR2 (germline): GTSNPN, SVGIG (reference sequence). The trim removed 2 bases at V and 4 bases at J, leaving 6 bases unmatched.

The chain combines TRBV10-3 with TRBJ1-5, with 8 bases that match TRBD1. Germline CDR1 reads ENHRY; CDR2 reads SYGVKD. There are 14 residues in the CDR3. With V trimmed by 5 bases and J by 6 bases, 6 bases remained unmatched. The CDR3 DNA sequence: TGTGCCATCAGTCCAGGGGGCGAAGGTCAGCCCCAGCATTTT. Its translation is CAISPGGEGQPQHF.

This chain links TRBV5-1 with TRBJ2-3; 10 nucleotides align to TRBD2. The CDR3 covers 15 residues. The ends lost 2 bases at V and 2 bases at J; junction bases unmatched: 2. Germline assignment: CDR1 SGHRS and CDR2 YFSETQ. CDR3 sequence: CASSLAGGSTDTQYF. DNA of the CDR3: TGCGCCAGCAGCTTAGCGGGGGGGTCCACAGATACGCAGTATTTT.

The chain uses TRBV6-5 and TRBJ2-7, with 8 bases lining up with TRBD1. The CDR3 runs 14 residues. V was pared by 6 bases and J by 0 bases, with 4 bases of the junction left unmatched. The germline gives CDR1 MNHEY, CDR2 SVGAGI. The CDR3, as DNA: TGTGCCAGCAGGGGACAGGTCAGCTCCTACGAGCAGTACTTC. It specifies CASRGQVSSYEQYF.

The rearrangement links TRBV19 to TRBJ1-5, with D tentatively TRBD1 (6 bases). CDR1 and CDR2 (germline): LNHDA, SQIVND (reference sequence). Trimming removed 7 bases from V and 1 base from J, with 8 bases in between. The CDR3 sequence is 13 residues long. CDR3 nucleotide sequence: TGTGCCAGTACCCAGGGGAGCAATCAGCCCCAGCATTTT. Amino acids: CASTQGSNQPQHF.

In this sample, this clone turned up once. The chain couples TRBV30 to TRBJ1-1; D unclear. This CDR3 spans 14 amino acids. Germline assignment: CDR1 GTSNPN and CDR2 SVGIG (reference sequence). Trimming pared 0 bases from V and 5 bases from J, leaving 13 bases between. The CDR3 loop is CAWSVVSGVTEAFF. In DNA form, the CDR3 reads TGTGCCTGGAGTGTAGTCTCAGGCGTTACTGAAGCTTTCTTT.

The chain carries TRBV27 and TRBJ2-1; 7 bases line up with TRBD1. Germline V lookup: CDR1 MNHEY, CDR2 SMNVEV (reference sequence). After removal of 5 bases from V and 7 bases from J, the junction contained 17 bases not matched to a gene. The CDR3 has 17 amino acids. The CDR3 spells CASSHYPGQRPGNEQFF. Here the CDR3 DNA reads TGTGCCAGCAGTCATTATCCGGGACAGAGACCCGGGAATGAGCAGTTCTTC.

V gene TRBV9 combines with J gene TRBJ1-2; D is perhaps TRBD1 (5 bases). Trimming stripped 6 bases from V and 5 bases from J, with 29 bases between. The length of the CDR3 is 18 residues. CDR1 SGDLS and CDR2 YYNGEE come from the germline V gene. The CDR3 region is CASTKARQLSKGWYGYTF. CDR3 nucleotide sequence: TGTGCCAGCACGAAGGCCAGACAGCTCTCCAAGGGATGGTATGGCTACACCTTC. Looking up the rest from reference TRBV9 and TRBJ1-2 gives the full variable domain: DSGVTQTPKHLITATGQRVTLRCSPRSGDLSVYWYQQSLDQGLQFLIQYYNGEERAKGNILERFSAQQFPDLHSELNLSSLELGDSALYFCASTKARQLSKGWYGYTFGSGTRLTVV.

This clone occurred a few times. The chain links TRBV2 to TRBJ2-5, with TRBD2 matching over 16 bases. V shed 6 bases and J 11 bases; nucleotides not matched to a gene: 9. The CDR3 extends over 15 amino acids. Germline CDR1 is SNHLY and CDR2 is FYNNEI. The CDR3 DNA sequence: TGTGCCAGCAGGTCCGGGACTAGCGGGGGGGTTGAGCAGTACTTC. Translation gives CASRSGTSGGVEQYF.

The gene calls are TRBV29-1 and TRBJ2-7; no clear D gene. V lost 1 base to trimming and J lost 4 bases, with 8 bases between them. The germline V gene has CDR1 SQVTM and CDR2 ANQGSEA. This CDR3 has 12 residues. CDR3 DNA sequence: TGCAGCGTTGAAGGGTACAATTACGAGCAGTACTTC. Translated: CSVEGYNYEQYF.

This CDR3 is CASSATGTSGGASTDTQYF. The CDR3 DNA follows: TGTGCCAGCAGTGCCACCGGGACTAGCGGGGGAGCTAGCACAGATACGCAGTATTTT. The chain carries TRBV28 and TRBJ2-3; 14 nucleotides agree with TRBD2. The V and J ends lost 5 bases and 0 bases, in that order; junction bases with no gene match: 10. The germline V gene has CDR1 MDHEN and CDR2 SYDVKM. The length of the CDR3 is 19 residues. Filled out from reference TRBV28 and TRBJ2-3, the complete variable domain reads DVKVTQSSRYLVKRTGEKVFLECVQDMDHENMFWYRQDPGLGLRLIYFSYDVKMKEKGDIPEGYSVSREKKERFSLILESASTNQTSMYLCASSATGTSGGASTDTQYFGPGTRLTVL.